This TCR beta chain is from a study of T cell responses to AZD1222 COVID-19 vaccine. Study-wide points: Sampled repertoires all dated from after the peak T cell response.

As to this clone: Its antigen is still unknown.

CDR1 is ENHRY and CDR2 is SYGVKD in the germline V gene. The CDR3 has 12 residues. The V gene end was trimmed by 7 bases and the J gene end by 8 bases; junction bases not matched to a gene: 6. Only in-frame clones appear in the TCRdb table, and some are missing; sequencing was by immunoSEQ multiplex PCR. The data show 65,000 to 90,000 clones, about 91% seen once. The chain couples TRBV10-3 to TRBJ1-2, with TRBD1 matching over 8 bases. Sequenced material: peripheral blood, taken 28 days after the second AZD1222 dose. The sequence derives from an adult who received the AZD1222 COVID-19 vaccine. The CDR3 spells CAIKGQGDGYTF. As DNA, the CDR3 is TGTGCCATCAAAGGACAGGGTGACGGCTACACCTTC.